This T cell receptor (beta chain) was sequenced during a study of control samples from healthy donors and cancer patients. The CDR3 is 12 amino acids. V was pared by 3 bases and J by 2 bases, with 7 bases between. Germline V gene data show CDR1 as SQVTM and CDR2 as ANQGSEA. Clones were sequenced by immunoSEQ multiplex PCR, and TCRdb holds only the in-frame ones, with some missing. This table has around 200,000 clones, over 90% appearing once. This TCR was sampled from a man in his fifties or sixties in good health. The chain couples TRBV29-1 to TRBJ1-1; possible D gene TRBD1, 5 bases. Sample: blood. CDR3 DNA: TGCAGCGTTGACCAGGGAAACACTGAAGCTTTCTTT. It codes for CSVDQGNTEAFF. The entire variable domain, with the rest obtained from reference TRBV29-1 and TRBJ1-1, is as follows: SAVISQKPSRDICQRGTSLTIQCQVDSQVTMMFWYRQQPGQSLTLIATANQGSEATYESGFVIDKFPISRPNLTFSTLTVSNMSPEDSSIYLCSVDQGNTEAFFGQGTRLTVV.